This T cell receptor beta chain was captured in a study of beta chain features in type 1 diabetes (dated by TCRdb to 2016 to 2019). As for the study more broadly: Mean age, gender distribution, total cell number and subset yield did not differ between patients and healthy donors. In the study, TCRB repertoires of sorted circulating CD4+ T cell subsets from recently diagnosed type 1 diabetes patients were compared with those of matched healthy donors. Regulatory and stem cell-like memory subsets were obtained from only 8 patients and roughly 8 healthy donors, while naive and central memory subsets were obtained from all 30 or so donors. A total of 90 million to 120 million sorted cells were examined across all samples, and a strong correlation was observed between cell number per subset and RNA yield. Paper-wide results and their limitations: Shorter templates might have been favored by PCR, but patient and control samples were amplified and corrected together, so both groups would have been affected equally by any skew. At VDJ recombination sites, type 1 diabetes patients had fewer insertions and more deleted nucleotides, which implies abnormalities in thymic rearrangement. The naive, central memory and regulatory TCRB repertoires appeared to resemble one another more closely among patients than among healthy donors. A moderate but significant shortening of TCRB CDR3 length was observed in type 1 diabetes patients in all four CD4+ subsets. Only small numbers of individuals were included in the HLA sub-analyses, which left unresolved whether HLA type had any influence on TCRB rearrangement. Because cDNA was sequenced instead of genomic DNA, highly expressing activated cells could be over-represented, though the groups showed no difference in activation or CD3 levels.

This clone was counted a few times. Which antigen it targets is not known. No quality values exist for individual bases; no much larger clone is one base distant. The High Capacity cDNA Reverse Transcription Kit was used to reverse transcribe all of the isolated RNA, meaning that expressed TCRB transcripts were what got sequenced. Naive, central memory and regulatory T cell samples underwent deep immunoSEQ sequencing, averaging about 3.5 million total reads per sample. After sorted cells were lysed in RLT buffer, RNA was extracted with DNase-treated RNeasy Micro or Mini kits, with the choice depending on cell number. To prevent cross-contamination, every cell subset was processed on its own, while patient and healthy donor samples were processed together. The immunoSEQ multiplex PCR was used to amplify TCRB sequences from cDNA, yielding 87-bp fragments that span the CDR3 region. Amplicons were sequenced on the Illumina HiSeq platform. The original pipeline was this. PCR bias was corrected computationally using synthetic template baselines, and reads within Hamming distance 2 were collapsed, with unmergeable singletons discarded. Reads were aligned to IMGT to assign V, D and J genes, CDR3 length, and insertions or deletions at six rearrangement sites. Within each subset, clonotype counts were normalized to the number of sorted cells before true diversity and Gini coefficients were calculated with the tcR R package. The overlap coefficient, calculated on TCRB nucleotide sequences, was used to quantify repertoire sharing. This is the immuneACCESS table as TCRdb keeps it, with only in-frame sequences that have V and J called. A part of the clones is gone; compared with another copy, unresolved V genes explain less than half, and the rest is unexplained. The V and J calls and the clone size are those of that table, but D and trimming were determined from the DNA. The sample has about 340,000 clones on record, around 8.5% of them singletons. The ten largest clonotypes hold less than 1.2% of the sample.

From each donor, a single peripheral blood sample of approximately 120 mL on average was drawn into heparinised tubes. Naive, central memory, regulatory and stem cell-like memory CD4+ T cells were sorted on a BD FACSAria II using a panel including CD45RO, CCR7, CD25, CD127, CD95 and CD27. Purity was above 98% for every sorted population. PBMCs were separated immediately by Lymphoprep density gradient centrifugation and were stained directly, without being cultured. To minimize batch effects, samples were stained and sorted in pairs, one healthy donor with one patient per experiment. Sequenced material: central memory CD4+ T cells from blood. The origin of this receptor is a man aged 25 to 40 with type 1 diabetes.

The nucleotide sequence is given as TGTGCCAGCTCCCCAGGACAGTCCTACGAGCAGTACTTC. The encoded protein is CASSPGQSYEQYF. The chain is assembled from TRBV18 and TRBJ2-7; a tentative D match to TRBD1 spans 6 bases. The junction carries 10 bases between V and J, which are trimmed by 6 bases and 1 base respectively. CDR1 and CDR2, looked up from the germline V gene, are KGHSH and LQKENI. There are 13 amino acids in the CDR3, from cysteine to phenylalanine inclusive. The CDR3 DNA has 39 bases and is translated from base 1.